Listed below are T cell receptor beta chains from one sample, sequenced in a study of patients and donors after allogeneic stem cell transplantation. Each CDR3 protein gets one entry after TCRdb re-called the RT-PCR reads with MiXCR. This sample has tens of thousands of distinct CDR3 sequences, with 40% to 60% found just once. Sample: blood, either unsorted or a sorted T cell fraction (not recorded which). Receptor source: a human donor who was either an allogeneic HSCT recipient or a stem cell or donor lymphocyte infusion donor (not recorded which). It is not recorded whose cells these are; they may come from a transplant donor. CDR3s include the opening cysteine and the closing phenylalanine or tryptophan. D genes are given only for firm matches. Clone size is shown for a subset of rows, as once, few, many or a class of expanded clone.

d_call: -
clone_size: -
v_call: TRBV7-9
j_call: TRBJ2-1
cdr3_aa: CASSLHYNEQFF
cdr3_nt: TGTGCCAGCAGCTTACATTACAATGAGCAGTTCTTC

d_call: TRBD1
clone_size: many
v_call: TRBV18
j_call: TRBJ1-2
cdr3_aa: CASSPPRRGNGYTF
cdr3_nt: TGTGCCAGCTCACCACCGCGCAGGGGGAATGGCTACACCTTC

d_call: -
clone_size: few
v_call: TRBV12-3/TRBV12-4
j_call: TRBJ1-6
cdr3_aa: CASTLGGYNSPLHF
cdr3_nt: TGTGCCAGCACCTTAGGGGGATATAATTCACCCCTCCACTTT

d_call: -
clone_size: once
v_call: TRBV5-1
j_call: TRBJ2-1
cdr3_aa: CASSGGQVNDEQFF
cdr3_nt: TGCGCCAGCAGCGGGGGCCAGGTTAACGATGAGCAGTTCTTC

d_call: -
clone_size: -
v_call: TRBV27
j_call: TRBJ1-1
cdr3_aa: CASSEGREAFF
cdr3_nt: TGTGCCAGCAGTGAGGGGCGGGAAGCTTTCTTT

d_call: TRBD1
clone_size: -
v_call: TRBV5-1
j_call: TRBJ1-1
cdr3_aa: CASSVHTGGGPEAFF
cdr3_nt: TGCGCCAGCAGCGTCCATACAGGGGGCGGGCCTGAAGCTTTCTTT

d_call: TRBD1
clone_size: -
v_call: TRBV29-1
j_call: TRBJ1-2
cdr3_aa: CSVPDRSFYGYTF
cdr3_nt: TGCAGCGTTCCGGACAGGTCCTTCTATGGCTACACCTTC

d_call: -
clone_size: -
v_call: TRBV12-3/TRBV12-4
j_call: TRBJ1-3
cdr3_aa: CASKLNTIYF
cdr3_nt: TGTGCCAGTAAGCTAAACACCATATATTTT

d_call: -
clone_size: few
v_call: TRBV12-3/TRBV12-4
j_call: TRBJ1-2
cdr3_aa: CASSLELRGYGYTF
cdr3_nt: TGTGCCAGCAGTTTAGAACTCAGAGGGTATGGCTACACCTTC

d_call: TRBD1
clone_size: -
v_call: TRBV6-6
j_call: TRBJ2-3
cdr3_aa: CASSFGTGTDTQYF
cdr3_nt: TGTGCCAGCAGTTTCGGGACAGGGACAGATACGCAGTATTTT

d_call: TRBD1
clone_size: few
v_call: TRBV4-1
j_call: TRBJ1-2
cdr3_aa: CASSQDRGQDYGYTF
cdr3_nt: TGCGCCAGCAGCCAAGACAGGGGGCAGGACTATGGCTACACCTTC

d_call: -
clone_size: few
v_call: TRBV28
j_call: TRBJ1-2
cdr3_aa: CASSLLKTYGYTF
cdr3_nt: TGTGCCAGCAGTTTATTGAAGACCTATGGCTACACCTTC

d_call: TRBD1
clone_size: once
v_call: TRBV29-1
j_call: TRBJ1-2
cdr3_aa: CSVVGTGLFYGYTF
cdr3_nt: TGCAGCGTAGTTGGGACAGGGCTGTTCTATGGCTACACCTTC

d_call: -
clone_size: few
v_call: TRBV28
j_call: TRBJ1-1
cdr3_aa: CASKVFVRTEAFF
cdr3_nt: TGTGCCAGCAAGGTATTCGTAAGGACTGAAGCTTTCTTT